A selection of T cell receptor beta chains follows, all from one sample in a study of cytomegalovirus exposure and HLA in healthy donors. The protocol was immunoSEQ multiplex PCR, while the TCRdb copy is restricted to in-frame clones and leaves out a portion. Here the sample spans over 100,000 clones, approximately 92% being singletons. The specimen sequenced was PBMCs. The receptors stem from a woman aged 18-29 years in good health and CMV-seronegative. CDR3s include the opening cysteine and the closing phenylalanine or tryptophan. A D gene is named only where the DNA matches it firmly. Not all rows give a size; the values are once, few, many and, for expanded clones, a class.

TRBJ1-4 NA TRBD1 TRBV9 CASSLQGAVIEKLFF TGTGCCAGCAGCTTACAGGGGGCGGTGATTGAAAAACTGTTTTTT
TRBJ1-1 NA TRBD1 TRBV29-1 CSVASIQGADTEAFF TGCAGCGTTGCTTCGATCCAGGGGGCGGACACTGAAGCTTTCTTT
TRBJ2-5 NA TRBD1 TRBV29-1 CSVDRDASETQYF TGCAGCGTGGACAGGGACGCTTCAGAGACCCAGTACTTC
TRBJ2-2 once NA TRBV18 CASSPVRGAPYTGELFF TGTGCCAGCTCACCCGTCCGGGGGGCGCCTTACACCGGGGAGCTGTTTTTT
TRBJ1-1 NA NA TRBV7-2 CASSQYRAEAFF TGTGCCAGCAGCCAATACAGGGCTGAAGCTTTCTTT
TRBJ1-2 NA TRBD1 TRBV4-2 CASSQNPTGGGYGYTF TGTGCCAGCAGCCAAAATCCTACAGGGGGAGGGTATGGCTACACCTTC
TRBJ1-3 NA NA TRBV5-1 CASSLDSSYAIYF TGCGCCAGCAGCTTAGACTCTTCATATGCCATATATTTT
TRBJ1-2 NA NA TRBV6-5 CASSYSTAAGGYTF TGTGCCAGCAGTTACTCGACCGCCGCGGGGGGCTACACCTTC
TRBJ2-1 NA NA TRBV5-6 CASSFLREQFF TGTGCCAGCAGCTTCCTGCGGGAGCAGTTCTTC
TRBJ1-5 NA NA TRBV27 CASSPLGGGGHQPQHF TGTGCCAGCAGTCCCCTCGGTGGTGGGGGCCATCAGCCCCAGCATTTT